The rows below give T cell receptor beta chains drawn from one sample of a study of OX40 agonist ivuxolimab in advanced cancers. Repertoires were generated with immunoSEQ multiplex PCR, while TCRdb's copy carries only in-frame clones and drops some. The sample yields tens of thousands of clones, less than 90% seen once. The sequencing used CD4+ or CD8+ T cells sorted from blood, collected in a trial of the OX40 agonist ivuxolimab. Every receptor here comes from an adult with an advanced solid tumor such as melanoma, head and neck, liver or kidney cancer. CDR3s include the opening cysteine and the closing phenylalanine or tryptophan. A D gene is named only where the DNA matches it firmly. For some rows the clone size is stated as once, few or many, or as a class when expanded; others skip it.

j_gene | v_gene | abundance | d_gene | CDR3aa | CDR3nt
TRBJ2-2 | TRBV9 | NA | NA | CASSAFAGGQNTGELFF | TGTGCCAGCAGCGCATTTGCCGGGGGGCAGAACACCGGGGAGCTGTTTTTT
TRBJ2-1 | TRBV7-9 | NA | NA | CASSLGQDNEQFF | TGTGCCAGCAGCTTAGGTCAGGACAATGAGCAGTTCTTC
TRBJ2-2 | TRBV5-4 | NA | NA | CAIERRLEGAGELFF | TGTGCCATAGAAAGGAGACTAGAGGGGGCCGGGGAGCTGTTTTTT
TRBJ1-2 | TRBV27 | NA | NA | CASSLKTPGTRQGYTF | TGTGCCAGCAGTCTAAAGACTCCGGGGACACGGCAGGGGTACACCTTC
TRBJ2-7 | TRBV18 | once | TRBD1 | CASSSGTGTYEQYF | TGTGCCAGCTCATCCGGGACAGGGACCTACGAGCAGTACTTC
TRBJ1-6 | TRBV6-5 | NA | NA | CASSYRGGNSPLHF | TGTGCCAGCAGTTACCGGGGTGGAAATTCACCCCTCCACTTT
TRBJ2-1 | TRBV5-1 | NA | TRBD2 | CASSHSGGATEQFF | TGCGCCAGCAGCCACAGCGGGGGGGCGACTGAGCAGTTCTTC
TRBJ2-7 | TRBV2 | few | TRBD1 | CAGGTGGVREQYF | TGTGCCGGCGGGACAGGGGGGGTCAGGGAGCAGTACTTC
TRBJ1-2 | TRBV19 | NA | NA | CASRRDYGYTF | TGTGCCAGCCGACGCGACTATGGCTACACCTTC
TRBJ1-5 | TRBV10-3 | few | NA | CATQLADNQPQHF | TGTGCCACCCAACTAGCGGATAATCAGCCCCAGCATTTT
TRBJ2-7 | TRBV6-6 | once | TRBD1 | CASSYSTGARYEQYF | TGTGCCAGCAGTTACTCAACAGGGGCCCGGTACGAGCAGTACTTC
TRBJ2-3 | TRBV11-3 | NA | NA | CASSMQGGLTDTQYF | TGTGCCAGCAGCATGCAGGGGGGCCTAACAGATACGCAGTATTTT
TRBJ1-5 | TRBV5-5 | NA | NA | CASSLVGASNQPQHF | TGTGCCAGCAGCTTGGTGGGGGCAAGCAATCAGCCCCAGCATTTT
TRBJ2-3 | TRBV28 | once | TRBD2 | CASTPRGGLKDTQYF | TGTGCCAGCACCCCGCGGGGGGGCCTGAAAGATACGCAGTATTTT
TRBJ1-5 | TRBV19 | NA | NA | CASSTYSGTSNQPQHF | TGTGCCAGTAGTACGTATTCAGGTACGAGCAATCAGCCCCAGCATTTT
TRBJ2-5 | TRBV5-3 | NA | NA | CARSCLKVGEETQYF | TGTGCCAGAAGCTGCCTTAAAGTGGGGGAAGAGACCCAGTACTTC
TRBJ1-6 | TRBV7-9 | NA | TRBD1 | CASSRTGGSPLHF | TGTGCCAGCAGCCGGACAGGGGGCTCACCCCTCCACTTT
TRBJ1-1 | TRBV5-6 | NA | NA | CASSLVYGGAIGTEAFF | TGTGCCAGCAGCTTGGTGTATGGGGGGGCTATCGGCACTGAAGCTTTCTTT
TRBJ2-5 | TRBV5-8 | NA | TRBD1 | CASRPGQGYDETQYF | TGTGCCAGCAGGCCCGGACAGGGTTACGACGAGACCCAGTACTTC
TRBJ1-6 | TRBV28 | NA | NA | CASSLGGSLNSPLHF | TGTGCCAGCAGTTTGGGGGGTTCTCTAAATTCACCCCTCCACTTT
TRBJ1-1 | TRBV7-6 | NA | TRBD1 | CASSPRGTGINTEAFF | TGTGCCAGCAGCCCCCGAGGGACAGGGATTAACACTGAAGCTTTCTTT
TRBJ1-4 | TRBV30 | NA | NA | CAWSVERVDEKLFF | TGTGCCTGGAGTGTCGAGAGGGTGGATGAAAAACTGTTTTTT
TRBJ1-2 | TRBV19 | NA | NA | CASSIQGLFYGYTF | TGTGCCAGTAGTATCCAGGGCCTCTTCTATGGCTACACCTTC
TRBJ2-3 | TRBV7-9 | NA | NA | CASSTLSGSTDTQYF | TGTGCCAGCAGCACCCTTAGCGGAAGCACAGATACGCAGTATTTT
TRBJ1-3 | TRBV11-2 | NA | NA | CASSLEGPGPISGNTIYF | TGTGCCAGCAGCTTAGAGGGCCCAGGGCCTATCTCTGGAAACACCATATATTTT
TRBJ2-1 | TRBV28 | NA | NA | CASSSEQIYNEQFF | TGTGCCAGCAGTTCAGAGCAAATTTACAATGAGCAGTTCTTC
TRBJ2-3 | TRBV5-1 | NA | TRBD2 | CASSQSGGKDTQYF | TGCGCCAGCAGCCAAAGCGGGGGAAAGGATACGCAGTATTTT
TRBJ2-3 | TRBV29-1 | once | TRBD2 | CSVGGLAGADTQYF | TGCAGCGTTGGAGGACTAGCGGGGGCTGATACGCAGTATTTT
TRBJ2-3 | TRBV7-3 | NA | NA | CASSYGGLFGDTQYF | TGTGCCAGCAGCTACGGCGGACTGTTTGGAGATACGCAGTATTTT
TRBJ2-5 | TRBV27 | NA | TRBD2 | CASSLVSAGGQETQYF | TGTGCCAGCAGTTTAGTGTCGGCGGGGGGGCAAGAGACCCAGTACTTC
TRBJ1-1 | TRBV6-5 | NA | NA | CASCGQMNTEAFF | TGTGCCAGCTGTGGACAGATGAACACTGAAGCTTTCTTT
TRBJ2-5 | TRBV7-2 | NA | NA | CASSTTVKETQYF | TGTGCCAGCAGCACGACTGTGAAAGAGACCCAGTACTTC
TRBJ2-5 | TRBV2 | NA | TRBD2 | CASTRKSSGEETQYF | TGTGCCAGCACCCGCAAGAGTAGCGGGGAAGAGACCCAGTACTTC
TRBJ2-4 | TRBV29-1 | NA | NA | CSVEEGAQGKNIQYF | TGCAGCGTTGAAGAGGGGGCACAAGGCAAAAACATTCAGTACTTC
TRBJ2-5 | TRBV28 | NA | NA | CASLPGGQETQYF | TGTGCCAGCCTCCCCGGGGGGCAGGAGACCCAGTACTTC
TRBJ1-1 | TRBV6-5 | NA | TRBD1 | CASSQGKGAPRAFF | TGTGCCAGCAGCCAGGGGAAGGGGGCACCGAGGGCTTTCTTT
TRBJ2-1 | TRBV7-2 | few | NA | CASSLGVENEQFF | TGTGCCAGCAGCTTAGGGGTCGAGAATGAGCAGTTCTTC
TRBJ1-1 | TRBV2 | NA | TRBD1 | CASIRDSGTEAFF | TGTGCCAGCATACGGGACAGCGGCACTGAAGCTTTCTTT
TRBJ2-7 | TRBV18 | NA | TRBD1 | CASSPQATGGNEQYF | TGTGCCAGCTCACCACAGGCGACAGGGGGCAACGAGCAGTACTTC
TRBJ2-5 | TRBV11-3 | NA | TRBD2 | CASSYLAGGFQETQYF | TGTGCCAGCAGCTATTTAGCGGGGGGGTTCCAAGAGACCCAGTACTTC
TRBJ2-7 | TRBV18 | NA | NA | CASSPPTGPGYEQYF | TGTGCCAGCTCACCGCCGACAGGACCGGGCTACGAGCAGTACTTC
TRBJ1-5 | TRBV28 | NA | NA | CASSLSLGDQPQHF | TGTGCCAGCAGTTTATCCCTAGGTGATCAGCCCCAGCATTTT
TRBJ1-3 | TRBV9 | few | NA | CASSVSVVSGNTIYF | TGTGCCAGCAGCGTAAGTGTAGTCTCTGGAAACACCATATATTTT
TRBJ1-2 | TRBV4-3 | NA | NA | CASSQEVRRGGYTF | TGCGCCAGCAGCCAAGAGGTCCGGCGGGGTGGCTACACCTTC
TRBJ1-4 | TRBV28 | NA | NA | CASAPGGHEKLFF | TGTGCCAGCGCCCCCGGGGGCCATGAAAAACTGTTTTTT
TRBJ2-4 | TRBV30 | NA | NA | CASKGLAGENIQYF | TGTGCCTCTAAGGGGCTAGCTGGTGAAAACATTCAGTACTTC